This entry describes one T cell receptor beta chain. The antigen is not known. The ends were cut back, 2 bases at V and 6 bases at J, with 9 bases in the middle. Per the germline V gene, CDR1 is SGHNT and CDR2 is YYREEE (reference sequence). There are 13 residues in the CDR3. Data came from immunoSEQ multiplex PCR; TCRdb stores just in-frame clones and leaves some out. In the table there are some 160,000 clones, 81% of which are singletons. The sample comes from a study of cytotoxic CD8 clonotypes in ibrutinib-treated CLL. Study details: Response samples came after a median about 11 months of treatment, range 6 to 36. Study conclusions and caveats: Public clonotypes were uncommon and contracted or stayed stable on treatment. Before falling back toward baseline at progression, clonality had risen at the time of ibrutinib response.

From cryopreserved PBMCs came roughly 1.8 micrograms of genomic DNA used for TCR beta libraries. This sequence originates from a human donor with chronic lymphocytic leukemia. Sequenced here: PBMCs, sampled after 12 months of ibrutinib treatment. This rearrangement joins TRBV5-4 to TRBJ2-1, with D perhaps matching TRBD1 (6 bases). The CDR3 protein is CASSFSDSNEQFF. The CDR3 DNA is TGTGCCAGCAGCTTCTCGGACAGCAATGAGCAGTTCTTC.